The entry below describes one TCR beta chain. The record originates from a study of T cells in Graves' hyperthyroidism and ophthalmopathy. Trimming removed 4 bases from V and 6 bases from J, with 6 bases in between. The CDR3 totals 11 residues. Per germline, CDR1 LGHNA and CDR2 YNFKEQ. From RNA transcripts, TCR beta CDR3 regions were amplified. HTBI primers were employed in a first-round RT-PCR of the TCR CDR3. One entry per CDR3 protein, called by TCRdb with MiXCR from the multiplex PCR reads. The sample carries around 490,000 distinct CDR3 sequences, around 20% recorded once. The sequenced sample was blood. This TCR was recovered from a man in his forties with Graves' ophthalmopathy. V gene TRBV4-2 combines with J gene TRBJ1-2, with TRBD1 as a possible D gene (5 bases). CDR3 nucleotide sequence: TGTGCCAGCAGCCGGGGGGATGGCTACACCTTC. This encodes CASSRGDGYTF.